Each of the 4 T cell receptor beta chains below was sequenced from the same sample in a study of blood T cells in healthy people across ages. The authors ran a second PCR of about 7 to 11 cycles using a sample-barcoded 5' primer and a J-beta primer mix. TCRdb re-derived calls from the 5' RACE reads in MiXCR, one entry per CDR3 protein. Among roughly 1.5 million distinct CDR3 sequences listed, 35% to 45% were seen once. The specimen was blood. These receptors were obtained from a woman between 18 and 30 years old in good health.

The J gene is TRBJ1-1, the V gene TRBV7-8; no firm D call. The CDR3 extends over 13 amino acids. Between the trimmed V and J ends, which lost 5 bases and 3 bases, there was a span of 10 bases. Per the germline V gene, CDR1 is SGHVS and CDR2 is FQNEAQ. CDR3 nucleotides: TGTGCCAGCAGCCCCGCGGTTTACACTGAAGCTTTCTTT. It encodes CASSPAVYTEAFF.

The chain couples TRBV12-3 or TRBV12-4 to TRBJ2-7; 7 bases align to TRBD1. J gave up 6 bases and V 3 bases, and 11 bases lay outside the gene matches. This CDR3 spans 15 amino acids. The CDR3 DNA sequence: TGTGCCAGCAGTTTCCTGACAGGGTGGGGCTCCGAGCAGTACTTC. Its translation: CASSFLTGWGSEQYF.

The gene calls are TRBV29-1 and TRBJ2-2; tentatively, D is TRBD2 (7 bases). The CDR3 has 11 residues. The germline CDR1 and CDR2 sequences are SQVTM and ANQGSEA. Trimming stripped 7 bases from V and 6 bases from J, with 9 bases between. The CDR3 region has the DNA TGCAGCGCCGGGGGGCCCGGGGAGCTGTTTTTT. This encodes CSAGGPGELFF.

The V call is TRBV7-9, the J call TRBJ2-3; 13 bases match TRBD2. Trimming took 5 bases from V and 4 from J; bases not matched to a gene: 9. This CDR3 comprises 17 residues. CDR1 is SEHNR and CDR2 is FQNEAQ in the germline V gene (reference sequence). The DNA of the CDR3 is TGTGCCAGCAGCCCCGGACTAGCGGGAGTAACGGCAGATACGCAGTATTTT. This encodes CASSPGLAGVTADTQYF.